This entry lists 28 T cell receptor beta chains sequenced from one sample in a study of CD8 T cells in ankylosing spondylitis. A single record per CDR3 protein comes from TCRdb applying MiXCR to the 5' RACE reads. The sample gives a few hundred thousand distinct CDR3 sequences, roughly a tenth of which show up once; approximately 6.6% is in the top ten. Sequenced material: blood, either unsorted or a sorted T cell fraction (not recorded which). The receptors here all came from a male donor with ankylosing spondylitis or in good health (not recorded which).

This clonotype occurred a few times. The V call is TRBV7-2, the J call TRBJ2-1, with 13 bases aligning to TRBD2. V lost 0 bases and J lost 8; bases outside the gene matches: 4. CDR3 length: 16 amino acids. Germline V CDR1 and CDR2: SGHTA, FQGNSA. The CDR3 is CASSLALAGGPHEQFF. The CDR3 region has the DNA TGTGCCAGCAGCTTAGCACTAGCGGGAGGGCCCCATGAGCAGTTCTTC.

This clonotype came up a few times. The CDR3 here is CASSTTVPGYNSPLHF. The CDR3, as DNA: TGTGCCAGCAGTACCACTGTGCCGGGGTATAATTCACCCCTCCACTTT. The rearrangement joins TRBV12-3 or TRBV12-4 to TRBJ1-6; D not resolved. Trimming cost V 5 bases and J 4 bases, with 15 bases left between them. This CDR3 contains 16 residues.

In this sample, this clonotype turned up a few times. The rearrangement joins TRBV19 to TRBJ2-1; D gene uncertain. The CDR3 spans 13 residues. Trimming took off 10 bases at V and 0 bases at J, with 10 bases between the two ends. The germline V gene encodes CDR1 LNHDA and CDR2 SQIVND (reference sequence). CDR3 protein: CATTESSYNEQFF. The CDR3 region has the DNA TGTGCCACCACTGAGAGCTCCTACAATGAGCAGTTCTTC.

This clonotype was recorded a few times. This rearrangement joins TRBV29-1 to TRBJ2-2; a possible D gene is TRBD2 (6 bases). CDR3 length: 16 amino acids. V was cut by 4 bases and J by 3 bases, with 18 bases left in between. Germline CDR1 is SQVTM and CDR2 is ANQGSEA. In nucleotides, the CDR3 is TGCAGCGTTGGCGTATCACGGGAGCAGGACACCGGGGAGCTGTTTTTT. It specifies CSVGVSREQDTGELFF.

This clonotype was seen ten or more times. V is TRBV12-3 or TRBV12-4 and J is TRBJ2-1; 8 bases fit TRBD1. The ends lost 5 bases at V and 5 bases at J; junction bases unmatched: 2. CDR3 length: 13 residues. CDR3 sequence (DNA): TGTGCCAGCAGTCAGACAGGGGACAATGAGCAGTTCTTC. It specifies CASSQTGDNEQFF.

This clonotype was observed at least ten times. Just one base apart from a much larger clone, this may be a read error. CDR3 bases: TGTGCCAGCAGTTACTCGATGGGGTCTGGGGCCAACGTCCTGACTTTC. Protein sequence: CASSYSMGSGANVLTF. The chain recombines TRBV6-5 with TRBJ2-6; no clear D gene. V lost 0 bases to trimming and J lost 1 base, with 7 bases between them. Germline assignment: CDR1 MNHEY and CDR2 SVGAGI. The CDR3 extends over 16 amino acids.

There are many counts of this clonotype. The J gene is TRBJ2-7, the V gene TRBV4-1; no reliable D call. This CDR3 spans 16 amino acids. Per the germline V gene, CDR1 is MGHRA and CDR2 is YSYEKL. V was cut by 4 bases and J by 5 bases, with 21 bases left in between. CDR3 residues: CASSPSLPGRTHEQYF. CDR3 nucleotide sequence: TGCGCCAGCAGCCCAAGTCTACCAGGAAGGACCCACGAGCAGTACTTC.

This rearrangement joins TRBV10-3 to TRBJ2-5, with 7 bases that match TRBD2. CDR3 length: 17 residues. V shed 0 bases and J 1 base; nucleotides not matched to a gene: 8. From germline, CDR1 is ENHRY and CDR2 SYGVKD. Here the CDR3 DNA reads TGTGCCATCAGTGAGTCGTGGTCGGGGGGTCTCCAAGAGACCCAGTACTTC. Its translation: CAISESWSGGLQETQYF.

This clonotype was detected many times. The V and J genes are TRBV24-1 and TRBJ2-2; TRBD1 agrees at 8 bases. Germline CDR1 KGHDR, CDR2 SFDVKD. Germline trimming cut 4 bases from V and 1 base from J; bases unmatched to any gene: 4. This CDR3 has 16 amino acids. The CDR3, as DNA: TGTGCCACCAGTGACACCGGGACAGGGAACACCGGGGAGCTGTTTTTT. The encoded protein is CATSDTGTGNTGELFF.

There are many counts of this clonotype. This chain links TRBV20-1 with TRBJ2-7, with TRBD2 as a possible D gene (5 bases). This CDR3 has 12 amino acids. The V end was cut by 4 bases, the J end by 6 bases, with 13 bases between. CDR1 and CDR2 from the germline V gene are DFQATT and SNEGSKA (reference sequence). CDR3 in DNA: TGCAGTGCTACAGTACTGGAGGTCGAGCAGTACTTC. Its protein is CSATVLEVEQYF.

This clonotype occurred a few times. This chain links TRBV4-1 with TRBJ2-7, with TRBD2 identical over 12 bases. With V trimmed by 0 bases and J by 6 bases, 6 bases remained unmatched. CDR3 length: 16 amino acids. The germline gives CDR1 MGHRA, CDR2 YSYEKL. CDR3 coding DNA: TGCGCCAGCAGCCAAGATACTGAACTAGCGGGAGGCGAGCAGTACTTC. Its translation is CASSQDTELAGGEQYF.

The CDR3 is CASRKYGTSGFQETQYF. CDR3 in DNA: TGCGCCAGCAGAAAATACGGGACTAGCGGATTCCAAGAGACCCAGTACTTC. The chain has TRBV5-1 and TRBJ2-5; 11 bases are a match to TRBD2. Losses at the gene ends were 5 bases for V and 1 base for J; bases not matched to a gene: 10. This CDR3 spans 17 amino acids. CDR1 and CDR2 from the germline V gene are SGHRS and YFSETQ.

There are a few counts of this clonotype. The chain couples TRBV12-3 or TRBV12-4 to TRBJ1-4, with D perhaps matching TRBD1 (5 bases). V was shortened by 5 bases and J by 8 bases, with 18 bases between the two germline ends. The CDR3 has 15 residues. The CDR3, as DNA: TGTGCCAGCAGTCCTTCATCCGGGGGGTTGGAAAAACTGTTTTTT. Its translation is CASSPSSGGLEKLFF.

This clonotype was counted a few times. This chain uses TRBV2 with TRBJ2-4; 9 bases fit TRBD1. This CDR3 is built from 14 residues. V shed 8 bases, J shed 6 bases, and the junction held 8 bases outside the gene matches. The V gene's germline CDR1 is SNHLY and CDR2 FYNNEI. This CDR3 is CASRPGTGTNIQYF. In DNA, the CDR3 is TGTGCCAGCCGGCCCGGGACAGGGACAAACATTCAGTACTTC.

The table lists this clonotype with many counts. The chain joins TRBV6-5 to TRBJ1-5; no clear D gene. The CDR3 extends over 13 amino acids. Germline loops: CDR1 MNHEY, CDR2 SVGAGI. V lost 4 bases to trimming and J lost 6 bases, with 10 bases between them. The DNA of the CDR3 is TGTGCCAGCAGTTCGACGTGGAGTCAGCCCCAGCATTTT. This translates into CASSSTWSQPQHF.

This clonotype was detected a few times. A much larger clone differs by one base, so this may be a read error. The chain has TRBV28 and TRBJ1-2; D call uncertain. Germline V gene sequence: CDR1 MDHEN, CDR2 SYDVKM. This CDR3 spans 13 amino acids. V was pared by 7 bases and J by 10 bases, with 19 bases between. In nucleotides, the CDR3 is TGTGCCAGCAAAATTGGACGCCAGTTTTTCTACACCTTC. It specifies CASKIGRQFFYTF.

To note about this clonotype: One base away lies a much larger clone, so this may be a sequencing read error. The gene calls are TRBV6-1 and TRBJ2-7; D perhaps matches TRBD2 (6 bases). The CDR3 extends over 13 amino acids. Germline V gives CDR1 MNHNS, CDR2 SASEGT. The CDR3 nucleotides are TGTGCCAGCCCGAAGGCGGGGTCCTACGTGCAGTACTTC. Its protein is CASPKAGSYVQYF.

This clonotype was detected only a few times. The chain recombines TRBV29-1 with TRBJ1-5; no reliable D call. Trimming took off 4 bases at V and 2 bases at J, with 6 bases between the two ends. The CDR3 runs 12 residues. In germline, CDR1 is SQVTM, CDR2 ANQGSEA. The CDR3 nucleotides read TGCAGCGTTGGTACAGGCAATCAGCCCCAGCATTTT. This encodes CSVGTGNQPQHF.

This clonotype was detected many times. The V call is TRBV10-3, the J call TRBJ2-1; TRBD2 matches 9 bases. The CDR3 covers 16 residues. After removal of 3 bases from V and 4 bases from J, the junction contained 7 bases not matched to a gene. The germline CDR1 and CDR2 sequences are ENHRY and SYGVKD. The CDR3 sequence is CAISEGGGGWYNEQFF. For the CDR3, the DNA is TGTGCCATCAGTGAAGGCGGGGGGGGATGGTACAATGAGCAGTTCTTC.

In this sample, this clonotype turned up many times. This chain joins TRBV12-5 and TRBJ1-2; D is possibly TRBD1 (5 bases). Germline lookup yields CDR1 LGHNT and CDR2 FRNRAP. The CDR3 contains 12 residues. V lost 3 bases, J lost 13 bases, and 15 bases lay in between. CDR3 sequence: CASGFIRAELTF. The CDR3 DNA follows: TGTGCTAGTGGTTTTATCAGGGCTGAGCTCACCTTC.

The CDR3 spells CASRISGLGQEKLFF. CDR3 coding DNA: TGCGCCAGCAGGATTAGCGGGTTGGGTCAAGAAAAACTGTTTTTT. The V call is TRBV5-1, the J call TRBJ1-4; D ambiguous. CDR3 length: 15 residues. V lost 5 bases to trimming and J lost 8 bases, with 19 bases between them. Germline loops: CDR1 SGHRS, CDR2 YFSETQ.

This clonotype has at least ten counts. The rearrangement links TRBV20-1 to TRBJ2-1; 11 bases are shared with TRBD2. With V trimmed by 0 bases and J by 7 bases, 8 bases remained unmatched. Germline V gene data show CDR1 as DFQATT and CDR2 as SNEGSKA (reference sequence). The CDR3 extends over 16 amino acids. CDR3: CSARDFTLAGGNEQFF. The CDR3, as DNA: TGCAGTGCTAGAGATTTTACCCTAGCGGGAGGTAATGAGCAGTTCTTC.

The chain links TRBV29-1 to TRBJ2-5; D possibly corresponds to TRBD1 (7 bases). V lost 6 bases to trimming and J lost 1 base, with 21 bases between them. Looked up from germline, CDR1 is SQVTM and CDR2 is ANQGSEA. The CDR3 extends over 16 amino acids. CDR3 nucleotide sequence: TGCAGCGTGGTACCGCGGGACAGTAACCTCCAAGAGACCCAGTACTTC. This codes for CSVVPRDSNLQETQYF. The whole variable domain, filled in from reference TRBV29-1 and TRBJ2-5, reads SAVISQKPSRDICQRGTSLTIQCQVDSQVTMMFWYRQQPGQSLTLIATANQGSEATYESGFVIDKFPISRPNLTFSTLTVSNMSPEDSSIYLCSVVPRDSNLQETQYFGPGTRLLVL.

This clonotype was counted many times. The rearrangement joins TRBV6-2 or TRBV6-3 to TRBJ2-7, with D tentatively TRBD1 (5 bases). V was pared by 2 bases and J by 5 bases, with 13 bases between. CDR3 length: 14 residues. Germline loops: CDR1 MNHEY, CDR2 SVGEGT. CDR3 region: CASSYKGFRNEQYF. CDR3 nucleotides: TGTGCCAGCAGTTACAAGGGGTTCCGAAACGAGCAGTACTTC.

A few counts support this clonotype. The chain recombines TRBV5-6 with TRBJ2-1, with D maybe TRBD1 (5 bases). With 1 base removed from V and 4 bases from J, the gap between germline ends came to 9 bases. Germline V gives CDR1 SGHDT, CDR2 YYEEEE. This CDR3 has 14 residues. DNA of the CDR3: TGTGCCAGCAGCTTGCAGGGTTGGTACAATGAGCAGTTCTTC. This gives the protein CASSLQGWYNEQFF. Variable domain in full (rest from reference TRBV5-6 and TRBJ2-1): DAGVTQSPTHLIKTRGQQVTLRCSPKSGHDTVSWYQQALGQGPQFIFQYYEEEERQRGNFPDRFSGHQFPNYSSELNVNALLLGDSALYLCASSLQGWYNEQFFGPGTRLTVL.

This clonotype was detected a few times. The chain carries TRBV7-9 and TRBJ2-3, with D unresolved. Germline CDR1 and CDR2: SEHNR and FQNEAQ (reference sequence). Trimming removed 6 bases from V and 10 bases from J, with 14 bases in between. CDR3 length equals 12 residues. The CDR3 sequence is CASSSDPVSQYF. The CDR3 DNA sequence: TGTGCCAGCAGTTCCGACCCAGTTTCGCAGTATTTT.

There are many counts of this clonotype. CDR3: CASSLTSGRNNEQFF. The CDR3 nucleotides read TGCGCCAGCAGCCTAACTAGCGGGAGAAATAATGAGCAGTTCTTC. The V gene is TRBV5-1, the J gene TRBJ2-1, with 11 bases lining up with TRBD2. Germline CDR1 SGHRS, CDR2 YFSETQ. Germline trimming cut 4 bases from V and 7 bases from J; bases unmatched to any gene: 7. This CDR3 region has 15 residues.

The rearrangement uses TRBV20-1 and TRBJ1-2; D not certain. Per the germline V gene, CDR1 is DFQATT and CDR2 is SNEGSKA (reference sequence). The CDR3 has 16 amino acids. V gave up 3 bases and J gave up 5 bases, with 22 bases separating them. CDR3 in amino acids: CSASSSREIYGYGYTF. The CDR3 bases are TGCAGTGCTAGCTCGTCAAGGGAGATCTACGGTTATGGCTACACCTTC.